This TCR beta chain originates from a study of CD8 T cells in ankylosing spondylitis. Findings and limits, study-wide: Significant enrichment of disease-linked clones was reported in matched ankylosing spondylitis synovial fluid.

Germline V gene lookup returns CDR1 MDHEN and CDR2 SYDVKM. The CDR3 runs 12 residues. V was trimmed by 2 bases and J by 7 bases, leaving 6 bases between them. TCRdb fed the 5' RACE reads into MiXCR, producing one record per CDR3 protein. The sample gives 250,000 to 300,000 distinct CDR3 sequences, over 15% of which show up once; roughly 8% is in the top ten. There are many counts of this clonotype. No antigen is known for it. The V gene is TRBV28, the J gene TRBJ1-5; tentatively, D is TRBD1 (5 bases). The sequence was obtained from a male donor with ankylosing spondylitis or in good health (not recorded which). The sequenced material came from blood, either unsorted or a sorted T cell fraction (not recorded which). The CDR3 DNA reads as TGTGCCAGCAGTTTAAGGGGACAGCCCCAGCATTTT. Its protein product is CASSLRGQPQHF. Full variable domain (remainder filled in from reference TRBV28 and TRBJ1-5): DVKVTQSSRYLVKRTGEKVFLECVQDMDHENMFWYRQDPGLGLRLIYFSYDVKMKEKGDIPEGYSVSREKKERFSLILESASTNQTSMYLCASSLRGQPQHFGDGTRLSIL.